The 7 T cell receptor beta chains below all came from one sample that was sequenced in a study of blood T cell repertoires in COVID-19. Libraries were prepared by immunoSEQ multiplex PCR; TCRdb keeps only in-frame clonotypes and omits some of them. The sample has some 200,000 clones, around nine tenths seen once. What was sequenced was peripheral blood. These TCRs come from a man aged 50-60 years with acute or convalescent COVID-19.

This clone was counted a few times. The chain links TRBV10-3 to TRBJ2-1, with unresolved D. Germline V lookup: CDR1 ENHRY, CDR2 SYGVKD. The V end was cut by 4 bases, the J end by 0 bases, with 7 bases between. The CDR3 covers 14 residues. The CDR3 bases are TGTGCCATCAGTGGGTCCCTCTCCTACAATGAGCAGTTCTTC. Amino acids: CAISGSLSYNEQFF.

The chain couples TRBV9 to TRBJ2-2; D remains ambiguous. The germline V gene has CDR1 SGDLS and CDR2 YYNGEE. V dropped 1 base and J dropped 7 bases, with 8 bases sitting between them. The CDR3 is 13 residues long. CDR3 residues: CASSVSNRGELFF. DNA for the CDR3: TGTGCCAGCAGCGTAAGCAACCGCGGGGAGCTGTTTTTT. The full variable domain, in which reference TRBV9 and TRBJ2-2 provide the parts outside the CDR3, is DSGVTQTPKHLITATGQRVTLRCSPRSGDLSVYWYQQSLDQGLQFLIQYYNGEERAKGNILERFSAQQFPDLHSELNLSSLELGDSALYFCASSVSNRGELFFGEGSRLTVL.

V is TRBV27 and J is TRBJ1-5; a weak D match, TRBD1 (6 bases). The length of the CDR3 is 14 residues. V lost 2 bases to trimming and J lost 6 bases, with 11 bases between them. Germline V gives CDR1 MNHEY, CDR2 SMNVEV (reference sequence). CDR3 in DNA: TGTGCCAGCAGTTTAGAATCAGGGGCTCAGCCCCAGCATTTT. This encodes CASSLESGAQPQHF.

The rearrangement links TRBV29-1 to TRBJ2-1, with TRBD2 identical over 8 bases. This CDR3 region has 15 residues. The ends lost 0 bases at V and 10 bases at J; junction bases unmatched: 11. Germline lookup yields CDR1 SQVTM and CDR2 ANQGSEA. For the CDR3, the DNA is TGCAGCGTTGAAGACCGGGGACTAGTCTCATCGGAGCAGTTCTTC. Its translation is CSVEDRGLVSSEQFF.

The CDR3 coding sequence is TGCAGTGCTAGTCGCCCGCCTTTGCTAGCGGGATACAATGAGCAGTTCTTC. Its translation is CSASRPPLLAGYNEQFF. The chain employs TRBV20-1 and TRBJ2-1, with 9 bases identical to TRBD2. V was clipped by 3 bases and J by 4 bases; unmatched bases: 13. Germline assignment: CDR1 DFQATT and CDR2 SNEGSKA (reference sequence). The CDR3 has 17 residues.

The CDR3 DNA follows: TGTGCCAGCAGCACCCGCGGGGGGGAGGAGCAGTACTTC. Translating gives CASSTRGGEEQYF. V and J are TRBV7-9 and TRBJ2-7; 9 nucleotides line up with TRBD2. Germline CDR1 and CDR2: SEHNR and FQNEAQ (reference sequence). V shed 5 bases and J 7 bases; nucleotides not matched to a gene: 6. The CDR3 runs to 13 residues.

V and J are TRBV25-1 and TRBJ1-2; D may be TRBD1 (6 bases). V was clipped by 2 bases and J by 2 bases, with 12 bases between them. CDR3 length: 15 amino acids. CDR1 is MGHDK, CDR2 SYGVNS, per germline. The CDR3 DNA reads TGTGCCAGCAGTGAACGGGGGGCAGGGAACTATGGCTACACCTTC. It codes for CASSERGAGNYGYTF.